Below are 15 T cell receptor beta chains sequenced from a single sample in a study of cytomegalovirus exposure and HLA in healthy donors. PCR employed 60 Vbeta and 13 Jbeta primers. Here immunoSEQ multiplex PCR was the method, and the copy in TCRdb shows in-frame clones only, minus some. The listing records under 95,000 clones. Sequenced sample: PBMCs. These receptors came from a man aged 18 to 35 in good health and CMV-seropositive.

The chain couples TRBV18 to TRBJ1-5, with a weak D call TRBD1 (6 bases). Trimming took 2 bases from V and 3 from J, leaving 8 bases between them. The CDR3 is 14 amino acids. Germline V gene data show CDR1 as KGHSH and CDR2 as LQKENI. CDR3 region: CASSPGQNNQPQHF. As DNA, the CDR3 is TGTGCCAGCTCACCAGGACAGAACAATCAGCCCCAGCATTTT.

The V and J genes are TRBV6-5 and TRBJ1-2; 7 bases fit TRBD1. V lost 0 bases and J lost 8; bases outside the gene matches: 12. Germline V gene lookup returns CDR1 MNHEY and CDR2 SVGAGI. There are 16 residues in the CDR3. The DNA of the CDR3 is TGTGCCAGCAGTTACTCAACGGACAGGCGTCTAGGAGGCTACACCTTC. Encoded protein: CASSYSTDRRLGGYTF.

The chain couples TRBV11-2 to TRBJ2-7; possible D gene TRBD1, 6 bases. V was trimmed by 1 base and J by 4 bases, leaving 8 bases between them. Germline values: CDR1 SGHAT, CDR2 FQNNGV. This CDR3 has 13 amino acids. The CDR3 reads CASSLGTVYEQYF. In DNA, the CDR3 is TGTGCCAGCAGCTTAGGGACAGTATACGAGCAGTACTTC.

J is TRBJ1-2 and V is TRBV6-5; 10 nucleotides line up with TRBD1. The germline gives CDR1 MNHEY, CDR2 SVGAGI. The trim removed 6 bases at V and 8 bases at J, leaving 9 bases unmatched. The CDR3 sequence is 14 residues long. This chain's CDR3 is CASRRTGTGEGYTF. The CDR3 DNA is TGTGCCAGCAGGCGGACCGGGACAGGGGAAGGCTACACCTTC.

The chain recombines TRBV6-1 with TRBJ2-7; D may be TRBD2 (5 bases). This CDR3 is built from 14 residues. CDR1 is MNHNS, CDR2 SASEGT, per germline. Deletions cut 7 bases from V and 0 bases from J, with 13 bases between. The CDR3 spells CASTGPGSSYEQYF. Here the CDR3 DNA reads TGTGCCAGCACCGGGCCGGGGTCCTCCTACGAGCAGTACTTC.

The CDR3 protein is CASSGWDRAPKGDTGELFF. CDR3 sequence (DNA): TGTGCCAGCAGTGGATGGGACAGGGCTCCTAAGGGGGACACCGGGGAGCTGTTTTTT. The rearrangement links TRBV2 to TRBJ2-2; the match to TRBD1 covers 9 bases. The CDR3 length is 19 residues. The germline CDR1 and CDR2 sequences are SNHLY and FYNNEI. J gave up 3 bases and V 4 bases, and 15 bases lay outside the gene matches.

The rearrangement joins TRBV29-1 to TRBJ2-5; D perhaps matches TRBD2 (6 bases). Germline V gene lookup returns CDR1 SQVTM and CDR2 ANQGSEA. This CDR3 is 14 amino acids long. V lost 3 bases to trimming and J lost 5 bases, with 16 bases between them. The CDR3 DNA reads as TGCAGCGTTGAGCGCGGGAAGGCTTGGGAGACCCAGTACTTC. This gives the protein CSVERGKAWETQYF.

V is TRBV10-3 and J is TRBJ2-2; 7 bases are a match to TRBD2. The CDR3 has 13 amino acids. Germline CDR1 and CDR2: ENHRY and SYGVKD. With V trimmed by 8 bases and J by 2 bases, 2 bases remained unmatched. CDR3 in amino acids: CAIGRDNTGELFF. The CDR3 nucleotides read TGTGCCATCGGGAGGGATAACACCGGGGAGCTGTTTTTT.

The rearrangement joins TRBV28 to TRBJ1-4; TRBD1 aligns across 8 bases. The V gene end was trimmed by 6 bases and the J gene end by 6 bases; junction bases not matched to a gene: 12. The CDR3 spans 16 residues. Germline CDR1 and CDR2: MDHEN and SYDVKM. The CDR3 loop reads CASRYHRGGKYEKLFF. CDR3 coding DNA: TGTGCCAGCAGATATCACAGGGGGGGCAAATATGAAAAACTGTTTTTT.

CDR3 DNA: TGTGCCTGGAGTAGGGGGAGGGTATTAGATGAAAAACTGTTTTTT. Translating it yields CAWSRGRVLDEKLFF. The rearrangement joins TRBV30 to TRBJ1-4, with D perhaps matching TRBD1 (6 bases). This CDR3 comprises 15 residues. The V and J ends lost 2 bases and 6 bases respectively, with 16 bases between them. Germline V gene lookup returns CDR1 GTSNPN and CDR2 SVGIG (reference sequence).

This chain connects TRBV18 to TRBJ1-5, with D possibly matching TRBD1 (5 bases). CDR3 length equals 15 residues. V was trimmed by 0 bases and J by 10 bases, leaving 16 bases between them. The V gene's germline CDR1 is KGHSH and CDR2 LQKENI. The CDR3 sequence is CASSPPDSLGGPQHF. For the CDR3, the DNA is TGTGCCAGCTCACCACCTGACAGTCTGGGAGGACCCCAGCATTTT.

V is TRBV27 and J is TRBJ2-3; 10 positions match TRBD1. The junction had 10 bases not matched to a gene; V was cut back by 4 bases and J by 6 bases. Germline CDR1 is MNHEY and CDR2 is SMNVEV (reference sequence). This CDR3 has 16 amino acids. This CDR3 reads CASSSTGGAGSDTQYF. In DNA, the CDR3 is TGTGCCAGCAGTTCGACAGGGGGCGCCGGGTCGGATACGCAGTATTTT.

V gene TRBV6-5 combines with J gene TRBJ2-2; TRBD1 matches at 9 bases. Germline trimming cut 2 bases from V and 4 bases from J; bases unmatched to any gene: 5. The CDR3 spans 16 residues. CDR1 is MNHEY and CDR2 is SVGAGI in the germline V gene. The CDR3 sequence: CASSYQWTGATGELFF. CDR3 coding DNA: TGTGCCAGCAGTTACCAATGGACAGGGGCCACCGGGGAGCTGTTTTTT.

The V gene is TRBV7-8, the J gene TRBJ2-7; D remains ambiguous. The CDR3 is made up of 14 amino acids. The germline gives CDR1 SGHVS, CDR2 FQNEAQ. V was shortened by 1 base and J by 4 bases, with 11 bases between the two germline ends. This CDR3 is CASSLGVRFYEQYF. The CDR3 DNA reads TGTGCCAGCAGCTTAGGTGTCAGATTTTACGAGCAGTACTTC.

The chain couples TRBV5-1 to TRBJ1-2; tentative D call: TRBD1 (6 bases). The CDR3 loop spans 15 amino acids. Per germline, CDR1 SGHRS and CDR2 YFSETQ. Trimming pared 3 bases from V and 1 base from J, leaving 13 bases between. CDR3 sequence reads: CASSSRQGFNYGYTF. CDR3 in DNA: TGCGCCAGCAGCTCCCGCCAGGGGTTTAACTATGGCTACACCTTC.